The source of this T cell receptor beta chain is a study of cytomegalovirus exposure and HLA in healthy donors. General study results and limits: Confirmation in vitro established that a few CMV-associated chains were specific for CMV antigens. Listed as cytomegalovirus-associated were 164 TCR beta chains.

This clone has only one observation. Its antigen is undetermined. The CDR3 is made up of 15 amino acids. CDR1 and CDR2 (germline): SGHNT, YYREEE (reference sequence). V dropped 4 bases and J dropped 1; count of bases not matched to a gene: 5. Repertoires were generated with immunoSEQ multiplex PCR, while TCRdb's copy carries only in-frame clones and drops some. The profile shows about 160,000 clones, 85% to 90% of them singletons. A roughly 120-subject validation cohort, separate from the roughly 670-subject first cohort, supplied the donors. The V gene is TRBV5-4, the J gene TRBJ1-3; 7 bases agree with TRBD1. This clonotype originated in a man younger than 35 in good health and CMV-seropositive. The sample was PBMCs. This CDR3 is CASSKGQLSGNTIYF. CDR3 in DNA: TGTGCCAGCAGCAAGGGACAGTTATCTGGAAACACCATATATTTT.